This T cell receptor beta chain derives from a study of OX40 agonist ivuxolimab in advanced cancers. For context, the study as a whole: Ivuxolimab was a fully human IgG2 agonistic monoclonal antibody targeting the costimulatory receptor OX40 (CD134). Intravenous ivuxolimab was administered to patients every 2 weeks at six dose levels: 0.01, 0.1, 0.3, 1.5, 3 and 10 mg/kg. Among the approximately 50 dose-escalation patients, some 19 had hepatocellular carcinoma, approximately 15 melanoma, 9 renal cell carcinoma and 9 head and neck cancer. A male proportion of approximately 83% and a mean age of about 60 years, ranging from roughly 23 to 85, were recorded for the dose-escalation cohort. Prior anti-PD-1, anti-PD-L1 or anti-CTLA-4 therapy was permitted, and checkpoint inhibitors had been received by less than 45% of dose-escalation patients. Partial responses were achieved by three dose-escalation patients, of whom one had hepatocellular carcinoma and two had cutaneous melanoma. Peripheral TCRbeta sequencing was intended to test whether TCR sequence diversity was altered and clonal T-cell expansion was caused by ivuxolimab. The monotherapy dose-escalation portion (N of about 50 patients) of the phase I ivuxolimab trial is reported in the paper.

Genomic DNA was isolated from the sorted cells so that the TCRbeta CDR3 region could be sequenced. TCRbeta CDR3 regions were sequenced using the immunoSEQ Assay. Entries here come from immuneACCESS through TCRdb and include only in-frame sequences with V and J called. Some clones fail to appear in such tables; in the studies checked, an unresolved V gene covers under half of the shortfall, and the cause of the remainder is unknown. A total of 45,000 to 55,000 clones appear in this sample, about 85% of them only once. Of the sample, roughly a tenth is held by the ten largest clones. Patients with a history of autoimmune disease or receiving systemic immunosuppression were excluded from the trial. In every dose cohort, peripheral blood was drawn for TCR sequencing at baseline, cycle 4 day 1, and cycle 7 day 1. The samples were drawn from a first-in-human, open-label, multicenter phase I dose-escalation trial of ivuxolimab. Adults with locally advanced or metastatic melanoma, renal cell carcinoma, hepatocellular carcinoma or head and neck squamous cell carcinoma were enrolled in the trial. Before TCR sequencing, CD4+ T cells and CD8+ T cells were sorted from peripheral blood as separate populations.

Sequences KGHSH (CDR1) and LQKENI (CDR2) are obtained from the germline V gene. Trimming removed 2 bases from V and 4 bases from J, leaving 6 bases between the germline ends. Including cysteine and phenylalanine, the CDR3 has 13 amino acids. Only the CDR3 DNA is retained, 39 bases long and in frame from the first base. Comments on this clone: Its cognate antigen has yet to be identified. No quality values exist for individual bases; no much larger clone is one base distant.

Results and caveats for the whole study, not just this receptor: Clonal expansion of both CD4+ and CD8+ blood T cells was observed from baseline to week 6 at doses 0.1 to 3.0 mg/kg. Partial responders in the 0.1-3.0 mg/kg groups had among the lowest normalized peripheral clonal expansion, especially among CD8+ T cells. The antigen specificity of the peripheral T cells that underwent clonal expansion was not determined. Low levels of normalized T-cell clonal expansion were also seen in some patients who did not respond. After ivuxolimab, expanded clones were on average more numerous among CD8+ T cells than among CD4+ T cells.

The rearranged segments are TRBV18 and TRBJ1-5, with the D gene not confidently named. Source: CD4+ or CD8+ T cells sorted from blood, taken in a trial of the OX40 agonist ivuxolimab. This TCR was sampled from an adult with an advanced solid tumor such as melanoma, head and neck, liver or kidney cancer. The CDR3 amino acid sequence is: CASSPTRNQPQHF. The nucleotides are TGTGCCAGCTCACCAACTCGGAATCAGCCCCAGCATTTT.